The T cell receptor beta chain described here comes from a study of T cell changes during pregnancy in multiple sclerosis. Only in-frame clones appear in the TCRdb table, and some are missing; sequencing was by immunoSEQ multiplex PCR. Here the sample spans about 100,000 clones, approximately 93% being singletons. Trimming cost V 3 bases and J 10 bases; bases outside gene matches: 5. CDR3 length: 13 amino acids. Germline V gene lookup returns CDR1 LGHNA and CDR2 YSLEER. The TCR comes from a female donor with multiple sclerosis, enrolled in a pregnancy study. The V and J genes are TRBV4-3 and TRBJ2-1, with TRBD2 matching over 8 bases. This sample comprised peripheral blood, obtained after pregnancy. CDR3: CASSQSGSHEQFF. The CDR3 coding sequence is TGCGCCAGCAGCCAGAGCGGGAGCCACGAGCAGTTCTTC.